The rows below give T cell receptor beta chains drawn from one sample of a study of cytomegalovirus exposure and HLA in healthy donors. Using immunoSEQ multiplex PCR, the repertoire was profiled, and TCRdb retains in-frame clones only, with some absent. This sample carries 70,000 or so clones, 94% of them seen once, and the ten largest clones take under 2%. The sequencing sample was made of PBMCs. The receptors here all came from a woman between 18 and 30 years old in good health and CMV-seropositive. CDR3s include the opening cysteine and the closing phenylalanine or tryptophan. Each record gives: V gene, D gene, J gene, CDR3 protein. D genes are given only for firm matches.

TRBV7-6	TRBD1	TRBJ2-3	CASSSTGWEDTQYF
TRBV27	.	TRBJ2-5	CASSKLQETQYF
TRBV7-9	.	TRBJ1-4	CASSSDSTNEKLFF
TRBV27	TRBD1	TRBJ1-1	CAIRQGRMAFF
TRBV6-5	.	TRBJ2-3	CASRRDYTDTQYF
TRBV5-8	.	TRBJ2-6	CASSLIYDTLMSGANVLTF
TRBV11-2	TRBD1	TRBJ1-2	CASSPQTGITYGYTF
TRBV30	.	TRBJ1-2	CAWSNGAEDGYTF
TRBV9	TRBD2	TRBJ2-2	CASSALAGGNTGELFF
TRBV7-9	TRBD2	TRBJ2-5	CASSYLAGVETQYF
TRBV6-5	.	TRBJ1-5	CASSYSGQTAQPQHF
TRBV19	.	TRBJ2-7	CASRSAGYSYEQYF
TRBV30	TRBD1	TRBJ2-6	CAWDRGVSYGANVLTF
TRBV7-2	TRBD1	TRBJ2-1	CASSLVGGMENEQFF
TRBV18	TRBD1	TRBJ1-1	CASSGQGAMGTEAFF
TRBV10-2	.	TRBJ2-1	CASSAPREGRNEQFF
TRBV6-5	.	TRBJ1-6	CASTQGYNSPLHF
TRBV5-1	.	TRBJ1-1	CASSPTQGTEAFF
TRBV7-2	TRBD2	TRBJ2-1	CARGDYGNEQFF
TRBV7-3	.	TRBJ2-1	CASSGAPSSYNEQFF
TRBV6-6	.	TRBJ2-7	CASSYSGDTYEQYF
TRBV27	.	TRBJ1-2	CASNPSGGGYGYTF
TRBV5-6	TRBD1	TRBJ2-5	CASSSPDRVGETQYF
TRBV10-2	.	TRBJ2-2	CASSDLRSLDTGELFF
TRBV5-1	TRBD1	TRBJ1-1	CASSAGTGATFF
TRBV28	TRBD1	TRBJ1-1	CASSLTTGGGYTEAFF
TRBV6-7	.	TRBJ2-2	CASRTSGVGELFF
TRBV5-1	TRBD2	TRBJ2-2	CASSLWEGGTGELFF
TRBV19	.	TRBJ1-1	CASRDSSLTEAFF
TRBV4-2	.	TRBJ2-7	CASSPLGTQYEQYF
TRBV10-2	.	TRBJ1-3	CASSEYRTLGSGNTIYF
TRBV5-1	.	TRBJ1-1	CASTLGEPTEAFF